This T cell receptor beta chain emerged from a study of blood T cell repertoires in COVID-19. Background on the study: The United States, Italy and Spain provided the acute and convalescent COVID-19 samples. PBMCs, B-cell-depleted T cells, or T cells were the source of the cDNA or gDNA that made up the material.

The repertoire was sequenced with immunoSEQ multiplex PCR; TCRdb's copy has only in-frame clones and lacks some. The sample lists about 170,000 clones; around 85% were seen once. The V and J ends lost 7 bases and 5 bases respectively, with 17 bases between them. The germline CDR1 and CDR2 sequences are SNHLY and FYNNEI. The CDR3 length is 14 residues. The genes are TRBV2 and TRBJ2-5; D is perhaps TRBD2 (6 bases). The specimen sequenced was peripheral blood. This clonotype originated in a man in his fifties or sixties who had recovered from COVID-19. CDR3 nucleotides: TGTGCCAGCACCCCCACGCGGGGAGGTGAGACCCAGTACTTC. This translates into CASTPTRGGETQYF.